This T cell receptor (beta chain) was retrieved from a study of T cells after yellow fever vaccination. Background on the study: Fractions of low cell number were prepared using SMART-Seq v4 Ultra Low Input.

5'RACE template switching added a universal primer site and UMIs to TCR cDNA. MiXCR, run by TCRdb on the 5' RACE reads, gives a single entry per CDR3 protein. The sample lists 150,000 to 200,000 distinct CDR3 sequences, roughly 6.2% occurring once. This clonotype was counted ten times or more. Antigen: not known. Study-level findings and limits: Although the secondary response was weaker, it peaked faster, at day 5 versus 15. Post-booster reappearance was seen for most primary-vaccination clones (just under 97% CD4, 75% to 90% CD8).

V was trimmed by 2 bases and J by 4 bases, leaving 10 bases between them. The CDR3 spans 14 residues. CDR1 and CDR2 (germline): KGHDR, SFDVKD. The chain links TRBV24-1 to TRBJ1-2; D not certain. Sequenced here: CD4+ T cells sorted from PBMCs, sampled on the day of the first yellow fever vaccination. This clonotype was sampled from a young man who received the YFV17D yellow fever vaccine. The CDR3 spells CATSDSPGSYGYTF. CDR3 bases: TGTGCCACCAGTGATTCCCCGGGCTCCTATGGCTACACCTTC.